These T cell receptor beta chains were read from a single sample in a study of T cell repertoires in cytomegalovirus infection. No antigen has been assigned to these receptors. Each CDR3 protein is one row after TCRdb ran MiXCR on the reads. The sample consists of nearly 700,000 distinct CDR3 sequences, around 35% of them appearing once. The specimen was cultured PBMCs, collected from culture after CMV antigen stimulation. These TCRs come from a human donor in good health (CMV status not recorded). Some clones in this sample may be carry-over from other donors' samples. Both conserved end residues are part of each CDR3. A D gene is named only where the DNA matches it firmly. Rows may omit the clone size; those that give it use once, few, many or a size class.

V gene	D gene	clone size	J gene	CDR3 DNA	CDR3 protein
TRBV6-5	-	-	TRBJ2-7	TGTGCCAGCAGTTACCCCGGGGCAGGGGAGCAGTACTTC	CASSYPGAGEQYF
TRBV6-5	-	-	TRBJ1-1	TGTGCCAGCAGTTACTCCGGCACCCTGGGTACTGAAGCTTTCTTT	CASSYSGTLGTEAFF
TRBV20-1	-	-	TRBJ2-5	TGCAGTGCTAGGGGGGACTACCAAGAGACCCAGTACTTC	CSARGDYQETQYF
TRBV7-2	TRBD1	-	TRBJ1-6	TGTGCCAGCAGCGCCGGGGACAGCCTTTCACCCCTCCACTTT	CASSAGDSLSPLHF
TRBV5-6	TRBD1	-	TRBJ1-2	TGTGCCAGCAGCTTTCGAAACGACAGGGACCAAGCTAACTATGGCTACACCTTC	CASSFRNDRDQANYGYTF
TRBV23-1	-	few	TRBJ2-5	TGCGCCAGCAGTCAATCGTCGAGGTGCAGGAGGCGGGGAGAGACCCAGTACTTC	CASSQSSRCRRRGETQYF
TRBV19	TRBD1	few	TRBJ1-3	TGTGCCAGTAGTATCGGACAGGTTTTCTCTGGAAACACCATATATTTT	CASSIGQVFSGNTIYF
TRBV5-1	-	-	TRBJ2-2	TGCGCCAGCAGCACGCTAGGAGAAGGCGGGGAGCTGTTTTTT	CASSTLGEGGELFF
TRBV20-1	TRBD2	few	TRBJ2-5	TGCAGTGCTAGTTTTGGGCGGGGGGGCCTCTGGGAGACCCAGTACTTC	CSASFGRGGLWETQYF
TRBV20-1	-	-	TRBJ1-1	TGCAGTGCTAGGGACCCAACGTTCACTGAAGCTTTCTTT	CSARDPTFTEAFF
TRBV4-3	TRBD1	-	TRBJ1-1	TGCGCCAGCAGCGAGGGACAGGGTGGAGAAGCTTTCTTT	CASSEGQGGEAFF
TRBV12-3/TRBV12-4	TRBD2	-	TRBJ2-7	TGTGCCAGCAGTCGGACTAGCGTTGATCCGTCCTACGAGCAGTACTTC	CASSRTSVDPSYEQYF
TRBV20-1	TRBD1	-	TRBJ1-2	TGCAGTGCTGAGAAACAGGGGTTTAAGTATGGCTACACCTTC	CSAEKQGFKYGYTF
TRBV7-9	TRBD1	few	TRBJ2-3	TGTGCCAGCAGCTCCCGGGACAGGGAGAGCACAGATACGCAGTATTTT	CASSSRDRESTDTQYF
TRBV15	-	-	TRBJ1-1	TGTGCCACCAGCAGGGGAGGCATGAACACTGAAGCTTTCTTT	CATSRGGMNTEAFF
TRBV27	-	-	TRBJ2-5	TGTGCCAGCAGTTCATATCGAAGGGACGGACTGGGGGAGACCCAGTACTTC	CASSSYRRDGLGETQYF
TRBV20-1	-	-	TRBJ2-3	TGCAGTGCCACCGGGCCCCCAGGACGCGCAGATACGCAGTATTTT	CSATGPPGRADTQYF
TRBV12-3/TRBV12-4	TRBD1	-	TRBJ1-5	TGTGCCAGCAGCCGGGGGACAGCGGCGTCCACGGGGCCCCAGCATTTT	CASSRGTAASTGPQHF
TRBV7-9	TRBD2	-	TRBJ2-5	TGTGCCAGCAGCTTAGGCTCTAGCGGGTACCAAGAGACCCAGTACTTC	CASSLGSSGYQETQYF
TRBV15	TRBD1	-	TRBJ1-2	TGTGCCACCAGAGGGAAAGGACAGGGGTTAAGCTACACCTTC	CATRGKGQGLSYTF
TRBV7-9	-	many	TRBJ2-7	TGTGCCAGCGGGCGGAACTCCTACGAGCAGTACTTC	CASGRNSYEQYF
TRBV7-8	-	few	TRBJ2-1	TGTGCCAGCAGCGGAGGACAGTACAATGAGCAGTTCTTC	CASSGGQYNEQFF
TRBV7-2	-	few	TRBJ2-2	TGTGCCAGCAGCTTACAACTAGCAGTGACCGGGGAGCTGTTTTTT	CASSLQLAVTGELFF
TRBV20-1	TRBD2	-	TRBJ2-1	TGCAGTGCTCCCACTAGCGGGGGGGCTCGGGAGCAGTTCTTC	CSAPTSGGAREQFF
TRBV28	-	few	TRBJ1-6	TGTGCCAGTCGCGTTTGGTCTAATTCACCCCTCCACTTT	CASRVWSNSPLHF
TRBV19	TRBD2	-	TRBJ2-1	TGTGCCAGTAGTATAAACTCCGGGACTAGGTCCTACAATGAGCAGTTCTTC	CASSINSGTRSYNEQFF
TRBV29-1	-	-	TRBJ2-3	TGCAGCGTTAGATTCGGAGATACGCAGTATTTT	CSVRFGDTQYF
TRBV19	-	few	TRBJ1-5	TGTGCCAGTAGTATTTGGGGTGGCAATCAGCCCCAGCATTTT	CASSIWGGNQPQHF
TRBV4-1	-	-	TRBJ1-2	TGCGCCAGCAGCCAAGATCGGGGAAACTATGGCTACACCTTC	CASSQDRGNYGYTF
TRBV7-9	TRBD1	many	TRBJ2-7	TGTGCCACCAGGGCGGGGACAGGGGGATACGAGCAGTACTTC	CATRAGTGGYEQYF
TRBV20-1	-	-	TRBJ2-7	TGCAGTGCTAGAAAACTAGCTTACGAGCAGTACTTC	CSARKLAYEQYF
TRBV4-3	-	few	TRBJ1-6	TGCGCCAGCAGGAAGGACACTAATTCACCCCTCCACTTT	CASRKDTNSPLHF
TRBV7-2	TRBD1	-	TRBJ2-6	TGTGCCAGCAGCTTAGTGGGACAGGGGGGCTCTGGGGCCAACGTCCTGACTTTC	CASSLVGQGGSGANVLTF
TRBV7-2	-	many	TRBJ2-3	TGTGCCAGCAGCCGGAACAGGGGAGGTATTGGTACGCAGTATTTT	CASSRNRGGIGTQYF
TRBV27	-	once	TRBJ2-7	TGTGCCAGCAGCAGGACAGCTACCTACGAGCAGTACTTC	CASSRTATYEQYF
TRBV7-2	-	-	TRBJ1-3	TGTGCCAGCAGACCGTCAGGGATCGGAAACACCATATATTTT	CASRPSGIGNTIYF
TRBV20-1	-	-	TRBJ1-1	TGCAGTGCTAGGGTGACCTTACTCAACACTGAAGCTTTCTTT	CSARVTLLNTEAFF
TRBV7-2	-	few	TRBJ2-1	TGTGCCAGCAGCAAACAGGTGGGGGCCTACAATGAGCAGTTCTTC	CASSKQVGAYNEQFF
TRBV7-8	-	-	TRBJ1-1	TGTGCCAGCAGCTTAGAGGTCAGGTATTCTGAAGCTTTCTTT	CASSLEVRYSEAFF
TRBV6-2/TRBV6-3	TRBD2	-	TRBJ2-5	TGTGCCAGCAGTTACGGGGGGACTAGCGGACCGCAAGAGACCCAGTACTTC	CASSYGGTSGPQETQYF
TRBV20-1	-	-	TRBJ1-1	TGCAGTGCTAGAGGGATCCGAGTCAACACTGAAGCTTTCTTT	CSARGIRVNTEAFF
TRBV4-1	TRBD1	few	TRBJ2-7	TGCGCCAGCAGCCAAGTAGGGACAGGGAGGTACGAGCAGTACTTC	CASSQVGTGRYEQYF